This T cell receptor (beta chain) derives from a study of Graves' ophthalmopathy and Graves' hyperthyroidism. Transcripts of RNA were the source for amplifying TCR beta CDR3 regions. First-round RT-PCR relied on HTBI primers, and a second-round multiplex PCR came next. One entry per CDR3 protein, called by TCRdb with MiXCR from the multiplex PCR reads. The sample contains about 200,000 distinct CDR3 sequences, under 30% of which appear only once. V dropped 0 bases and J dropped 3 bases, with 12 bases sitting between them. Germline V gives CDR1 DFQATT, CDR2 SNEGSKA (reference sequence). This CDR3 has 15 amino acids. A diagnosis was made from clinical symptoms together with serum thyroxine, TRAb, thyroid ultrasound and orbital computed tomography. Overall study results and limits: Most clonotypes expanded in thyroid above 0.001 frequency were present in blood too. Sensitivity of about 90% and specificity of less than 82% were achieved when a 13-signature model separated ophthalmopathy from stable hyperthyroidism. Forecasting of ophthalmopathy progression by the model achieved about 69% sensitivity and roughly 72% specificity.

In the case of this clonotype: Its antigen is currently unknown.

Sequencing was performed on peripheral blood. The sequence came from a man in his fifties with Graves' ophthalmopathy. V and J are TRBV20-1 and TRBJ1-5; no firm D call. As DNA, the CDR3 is TGCAGTGCTAGAGATGGAGGGAGGAACAATCAGCCCCAGCATTTT. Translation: CSARDGGRNNQPQHF.